This T cell receptor beta chain was found in a study of cytomegalovirus exposure and HLA in healthy donors. Overall study: The 130 or so validation repertoires, a later analysis reported, used the same platform as the 550 to 700 repertoires from the first cohort. Findings of the study overall: That first-cohort TCR clusters tended to co-occur in the roughly 110 validation repertoires was found in a later analysis. Rare TCR sequences dominated, though some public TCRs recurred in many donors.

V gave up 4 bases and J gave up 3 bases, with 11 bases separating them. This CDR3 is built from 14 residues. Germline-derived CDR1 and CDR2 are SGHDT and YYEEEE. Data came from immunoSEQ multiplex PCR; TCRdb stores just in-frame clones and leaves some out. The profile covers 200,000 or so clones, with about 89% appearing a single time and 1% to 1.2% taken by the ten largest. Turning to this clone: What it recognizes is unknown.

The sequence was collected from a woman aged 18-29 years in good health and CMV-seronegative. The gene calls are TRBV5-6 and TRBJ2-1; possible D gene TRBD2, 6 bases. What was sequenced was PBMCs. The CDR3 coding sequence is TGTGCCAGCAGCGCCGGGACTGTCTACAATGAGCAGTTCTTC. Its translation: CASSAGTVYNEQFF.